The T cell receptor beta chain under discussion was sequenced for a study of blood T cell repertoires in COVID-19. About the research overall: COVID-19 samples, acute and convalescent, were from the United States, Italy and Spain.

Original processing methods: Reference gene primer amplification gave nucleated cell count estimates. Profiled with immunoSEQ multiplex PCR; TCRdb holds only in-frame clones, not every one. V and J calls plus clone size are reproduced from that table; the DNA served to infer D and trimming. This sample carries about 230,000 clones, about 84% of them seen once, and the ten largest clones take roughly 7.9%. CDR3 size: 14 residues. The germline CDR1 and CDR2 sequences are SGHRS and YFSETQ. J was trimmed by 4 bases and V by 6 bases; bases with no gene match: 3. The chain recombines TRBV5-1 with TRBJ2-3; 12 positions match TRBD2. Material for sequencing was peripheral blood. The sequence came from a woman older than 75 with acute or convalescent COVID-19. The CDR3 loop is CASMRLAGADTQYF. The DNA of the CDR3 is TGCGCCAGCATGAGACTAGCGGGAGCAGATACGCAGTATTTT.